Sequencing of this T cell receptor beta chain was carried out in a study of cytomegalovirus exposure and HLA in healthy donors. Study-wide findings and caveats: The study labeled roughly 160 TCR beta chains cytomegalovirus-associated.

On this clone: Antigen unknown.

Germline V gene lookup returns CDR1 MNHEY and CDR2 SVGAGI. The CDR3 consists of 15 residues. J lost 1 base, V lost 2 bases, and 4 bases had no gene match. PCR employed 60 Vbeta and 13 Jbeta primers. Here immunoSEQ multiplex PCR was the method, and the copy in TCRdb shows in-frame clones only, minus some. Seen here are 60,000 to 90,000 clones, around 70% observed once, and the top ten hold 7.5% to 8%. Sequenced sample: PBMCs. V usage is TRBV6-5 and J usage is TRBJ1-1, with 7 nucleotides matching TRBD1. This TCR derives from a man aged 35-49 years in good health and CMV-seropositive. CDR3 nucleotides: TGTGCCAGCAGTTACGACAGGGTGGGGAACACTGAAGCTTTCTTT. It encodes CASSYDRVGNTEAFF.